The 32 T cell receptor beta chains listed next were all sequenced from one sample in a study of T cell responses to AZD1222 COVID-19 vaccine. Measured with immunoSEQ multiplex PCR; TCRdb has only the in-frame clones, and not every one. The data contain about 210,000 clones, about 95% of them singletons. The material sequenced was peripheral blood, taken 28 days after the second dose of the MenACWY control vaccine. These receptors were taken from an adult who received the MenACWY meningococcal vaccine as a control.

The V gene is TRBV3-1 (or the pseudogene TRBV3-2), the J gene TRBJ2-4; TRBD1 matches at 11 bases. The V and J ends lost 2 bases and 6 bases, in that order; junction bases with no gene match: 3. Germline-derived CDR1 and CDR2 are LGHDT and YNNKEL (reference sequence). The CDR3 loop spans 15 amino acids. The CDR3 DNA sequence: TGTGCCAGCAGCCAATCTGGACAGGGGGCAAACATTCAGTACTTC. This translates into CASSQSGQGANIQYF.

The gene calls are TRBV7-9 and TRBJ2-1; D is perhaps TRBD2 (6 bases). CDR1 is SEHNR, CDR2 FQNEAQ, per germline (reference sequence). The V end lost 5 bases, the J end lost 1 base, and 15 bases lay between the germline ends. The CDR3 totals 16 residues. Here the CDR3 reads CASSHDTGVSYNEQFF. CDR3 nucleotides: TGTGCCAGCAGCCACGACACGGGAGTATCCTACAATGAGCAGTTCTTC.

The rearrangement uses TRBV4-3 and TRBJ1-2; D gene ambiguous. This CDR3 spans 12 amino acids. The germline V gene encodes CDR1 LGHNA and CDR2 YSLEER. The V end lost 1 base, the J end lost 0 bases, and 0 bases lay between the germline ends. The CDR3 protein is CASSQANYGYTF. The CDR3, as DNA: TGCGCCAGCAGCCAAGCTAACTATGGCTACACCTTC.

Remarks on this clone: Different DNA sequences within this sample yield the same CDR3. The gene calls are TRBV28 and TRBJ1-1; maybe TRBD1 (6 bases). Trimming took 2 bases from V and 0 from J, leaving 10 bases between them. The V gene's germline CDR1 is MDHEN and CDR2 SYDVKM. The CDR3 has 15 amino acids. CDR3 sequence reads: CASSLRGSLNTEAFF. The DNA of the CDR3 is TGTGCCAGCAGTTTAAGGGGGAGTTTGAACACTGAAGCTTTCTTT.

The chain employs TRBV7-8 and TRBJ2-7; the D gene could be TRBD1 or TRBD2 (6 bases each). V lost 3 bases and J lost 4, with 16 bases in between. This CDR3 region has 15 residues. Germline CDR1 SGHVS, CDR2 FQNEAQ. CDR3 sequence: CASSFPSQGLYEQYF. The DNA of the CDR3 is TGTGCCAGCAGCTTTCCGTCACAGGGACTTTACGAGCAGTACTTC.

The gene calls are TRBV28 and TRBJ1-2; no reliable D call. This CDR3 has 13 amino acids. The V end was cut by 5 bases, the J end by 3 bases, with 10 bases between. Germline V gene sequence: CDR1 MDHEN, CDR2 SYDVKM. The chain's CDR3 is CASSLPGDYGYTF. Written as DNA, the CDR3 is TGTGCCAGCAGTCTCCCGGGAGACTATGGCTACACCTTC.

Remarks on this clone: The identical CDR3 is also encoded by other nucleotide sequences in the sample. The chain combines TRBV9 with TRBJ1-5; 7 nucleotides agree with TRBD1. There are 15 residues in the CDR3. J gave up 4 bases and V 3 bases, and 7 bases lay outside the gene matches. CDR1 is SGDLS, CDR2 YYNGEE, per germline. This chain's CDR3 is CASSDTGDPNQPQHF. CDR3 bases: TGTGCCAGCAGCGACACAGGGGACCCGAATCAGCCCCAGCATTTT.

The chain uses TRBV10-3 and TRBJ2-7, with 9 bases aligning to TRBD1. V lost 5 bases and J lost 6; bases outside the gene matches: 11. The CDR3 is made up of 15 amino acids. Germline V gene lookup returns CDR1 ENHRY and CDR2 SYGVKD. CDR3: CAISTAGQGMGEQYF. CDR3 sequence (DNA): TGTGCCATCAGTACGGCGGGACAGGGAATGGGCGAGCAGTACTTC.

V usage is TRBV29-1 and J usage is TRBJ1-1; D may be TRBD1 (5 bases). The CDR3 is 14 residues long. V shed 7 bases and J shed 5 bases, with 20 bases lying between them. Germline V CDR1 and CDR2: SQVTM, ANQGSEA. CDR3 protein: CSARREGSVTEAFF. In DNA, the CDR3 is TGCAGCGCAAGACGGGAGGGGTCCGTGACTGAAGCTTTCTTT.

This clone appeared a single time. The genes are TRBV19 and TRBJ1-5; D ambiguous. This CDR3 has 13 amino acids. CDR1 is LNHDA, CDR2 SQIVND, per germline (reference sequence). Trimming removed 6 bases at V and 5 bases at J, with 11 bases between. CDR3 sequence: CASRHRPDQPQHF. The CDR3, as DNA: TGTGCCAGTAGACATCGGCCAGATCAGCCCCAGCATTTT.

The chain combines TRBV28 with TRBJ2-7; the D is unclear. Germline CDR1 MDHEN, CDR2 SYDVKM. V lost 4 bases, J lost 3 bases, and 22 bases lay in between. The CDR3 has 17 residues. In DNA, the CDR3 is TGTGCCAGCAGTTCCCAAAGCGACTTAAGAATAGGCTACGAGCAGTACTTC. Its translation: CASSSQSDLRIGYEQYF.

The chain joins TRBV25-1 to TRBJ1-4; D ambiguous. Germline assignment: CDR1 MGHDK and CDR2 SYGVNS. Trimming pared 5 bases from V and 13 bases from J, leaving 14 bases between. The CDR3 runs 12 residues. CDR3 amino acids: CASSLGIGGLFF. CDR3 coding DNA: TGTGCCAGCAGTCTCGGAATTGGTGGACTGTTTTTT.

The chain carries TRBV19 and TRBJ2-7, with D perhaps matching TRBD2 (6 bases). V lost 5 bases and J 8 bases, leaving 16 bases between the germline ends. Germline V CDR1 and CDR2: LNHDA, SQIVND (reference sequence). The CDR3 spans 13 residues. CDR3 amino acids: CASSSSPGVQQYF. CDR3 coding DNA: TGTGCCAGTAGTTCCTCCCCGGGGGTCCAGCAGTACTTC.

J is TRBJ1-3 and V is TRBV19; no clear D. Germline V gene sequence: CDR1 LNHDA, CDR2 SQIVND (reference sequence). The germline V and J ends were trimmed by 6 bases and 0 bases, with 6 bases remaining between them. The CDR3 runs 13 residues. CDR3 sequence (DNA): TGTGCCAGTAGCCGCAACTCTGGAAACACCATATATTTT. Protein: CASSRNSGNTIYF.

The gene calls are TRBV6-5 and TRBJ2-4, with unresolved D. V was pared by 6 bases and J by 4 bases, with 7 bases between. In germline, CDR1 is MNHEY, CDR2 SVGAGI. CDR3 length equals 12 residues. The CDR3 DNA is TGTGCCAGCAGAGATGATAAAAACATTCAGTACTTC. Amino acid sequence: CASRDDKNIQYF.

This clone has only one observation. The rearrangement joins TRBV29-1 to TRBJ1-1; 8 nucleotides line up with TRBD1. J gave up 3 bases and V 2 bases, and 2 bases lay outside the gene matches. The CDR3 contains 13 residues. CDR1 and CDR2 (germline): SQVTM, ANQGSEA. The CDR3 nucleotides read TGCAGCGTTGAAAAGGACAGGGACACTGAAGCTTTCTTT. Amino acids: CSVEKDRDTEAFF. Variable domain in full (rest from reference TRBV29-1 and TRBJ1-1): SAVISQKPSRDICQRGTSLTIQCQVDSQVTMMFWYRQQPGQSLTLIATANQGSEATYESGFVIDKFPISRPNLTFSTLTVSNMSPEDSSIYLCSVEKDRDTEAFFGQGTRLTVV.

The J gene is TRBJ2-7, the V gene TRBV28, with 7 bases that match TRBD2. The V segment lost 7 bases and the J segment 1 base; nucleotides outside the gene matches: 4. The germline V gene encodes CDR1 MDHEN and CDR2 SYDVKM. The CDR3 totals 13 residues. In DNA, the CDR3 is TGTGCCAGCACCACGGGAGGTTCCTACGAGCAGTACTTC. Protein: CASTTGGSYEQYF.

The chain joins TRBV7-2 to TRBJ2-6, with D uncertain. The V and J ends lost 5 bases and 4 bases respectively, with 9 bases between them. CDR1 and CDR2 (germline): SGHTA, FQGNSA. There are 14 residues in the CDR3. The CDR3 coding sequence is TGTGCCAGCAGCGACTCGGCCGGGGCCAACGTCCTGACTTTC. Residues: CASSDSAGANVLTF.

V is TRBV28 and J is TRBJ1-2; TRBD1 is a possible D gene (6 bases). Trimming left V 5 bases short and J 4 bases short, with 20 bases between. CDR1 and CDR2 from the germline V gene are MDHEN and SYDVKM. The CDR3 loop spans 16 amino acids. The CDR3 here is CASSITLTGNGYGYTF. The CDR3 coding sequence is TGTGCCAGCAGTATTACCTTAACAGGGAACGGCTATGGCTACACCTTC.

The rearrangement links TRBV9 to TRBJ2-2, with 7 bases aligning to TRBD2. Trimming at V came to 0 bases and at J to 4 bases, leaving 3 bases not matched to a gene. Germline loops: CDR1 SGDLS, CDR2 YYNGEE. The CDR3 sequence is 15 residues long. CDR3 region: CASSVAGGSTGELFF. The DNA for the CDR3 is TGTGCCAGCAGCGTAGCTGGCGGGAGCACCGGGGAGCTGTTTTTT.

This chain joins TRBV19 and TRBJ2-7, with TRBD2 matching 8 bases. Germline V gives CDR1 LNHDA, CDR2 SQIVND (reference sequence). The CDR3 runs 15 residues. Trimming took 6 bases from V and 3 from J; bases not matched to a gene: 10. Written as DNA, the CDR3 is TGTGCCAGTAGCATGGGGCTAGCGGGTAGCTACGAGCAGTACTTC. Translated, it gives CASSMGLAGSYEQYF.

Turning to this clone: The identical CDR3 is also encoded by other nucleotide sequences in the sample. This sequence joins TRBV27 and TRBJ1-6; no definite D call. The germline V gene has CDR1 MNHEY and CDR2 SMNVEV (reference sequence). The CDR3 loop spans 12 amino acids. Trimming took 2 bases from V and 10 from J, leaving 6 bases between them. Here the CDR3 reads CASSLRGSPLHF. CDR3 bases: TGTGCCAGCAGTTTACGGGGATCACCCCTCCACTTT.

This clone has only one observation. The chain is built from TRBV5-1 and TRBJ1-2; D not resolved. V was clipped by 0 bases and J by 3 bases, with 6 bases between them. From germline, CDR1 is SGHRS and CDR2 YFSETQ. CDR3 length: 13 residues. CDR3 in amino acids: CASSLDGHYGYTF. CDR3 coding DNA: TGCGCCAGCAGCTTGGACGGCCACTATGGCTACACCTTC.

The V and J genes are TRBV28 and TRBJ2-1; TRBD1 agrees at 9 bases. V dropped 5 bases and J dropped 7; count of bases not matched to a gene: 12. This CDR3 has 16 amino acids. Germline V gene lookup returns CDR1 MDHEN and CDR2 SYDVKM. CDR3 nucleotide sequence: TGTGCCAGCAGTCTAACCGGGACAGGGATTAGGAATGAGCAGTTCTTC. It specifies CASSLTGTGIRNEQFF.

In its sample, this clone was seen once. The chain couples TRBV29-1 to TRBJ1-2; tentative D call: TRBD1 (6 bases). This CDR3 region has 12 residues. Trimming took off 4 bases at V and 7 bases at J, with 13 bases between the two ends. Germline V gives CDR1 SQVTM, CDR2 ANQGSEA. For the CDR3, the DNA is TGCAGCGTTGGCAGGGGAGAAGGTGGCTACACCTTC. It translates to CSVGRGEGGYTF.

This rearrangement joins TRBV19 to TRBJ2-5, with 8 bases lining up with TRBD2. The CDR3 covers 15 residues. V lost 5 bases to trimming and J lost 6 bases; unmatched junction nucleotides: 11. Germline-derived CDR1 and CDR2 are LNHDA and SQIVND (reference sequence). In nucleotides, the CDR3 is TGTGCCAGTAGTCCGCATACTAGCGGCTTACAGACCCAGTACTTC. It is translated as CASSPHTSGLQTQYF.

The V call is TRBV30, the J call TRBJ2-1, with D unclear. Germline V gives CDR1 GTSNPN, CDR2 SVGIG (reference sequence). V lost 7 bases, J lost 6 bases, and 25 bases lay in between. This CDR3 region has 16 residues. CDR3 sequence: CASLRLFGWGPNEQFF. The CDR3 DNA reads TGTGCCTCCCTAAGACTCTTTGGCTGGGGTCCCAATGAGCAGTTCTTC.

V gene TRBV5-1 combines with J gene TRBJ2-1, with D perhaps being TRBD1 or TRBD2 (5 bases each). Looked up from germline, CDR1 is SGHRS and CDR2 is YFSETQ. Trimming took 4 bases from V and 0 from J, leaving 14 bases between them. This CDR3 contains 16 residues. The CDR3 spells CASSQLGTSSYNEQFF. In DNA form, the CDR3 reads TGCGCCAGCAGCCAACTAGGGACGAGCTCCTACAATGAGCAGTTCTTC.

The chain is built from TRBV27 and TRBJ2-3; D may be TRBD1 or TRBD2 (5 bases each). V was clipped by 3 bases and J by 7 bases, with 17 bases between them. This CDR3 is 15 amino acids long. Per the germline V gene, CDR1 is MNHEY and CDR2 is SMNVEV (reference sequence). The CDR3 spells CASSFTGTNPNTQYF. CDR3 sequence (DNA): TGTGCCAGCAGTTTCACCGGGACGAACCCCAATACGCAGTATTTT.

The chain employs TRBV19 and TRBJ1-1; D not certain. In germline, CDR1 is LNHDA, CDR2 SQIVND (reference sequence). This CDR3 has 14 amino acids. The V end was cut by 5 bases, the J end by 1 base, with 11 bases between. The CDR3 region is CASSLTTQNTEAFF. CDR3 DNA sequence: TGTGCCAGTAGTCTGACAACCCAGAACACTGAAGCTTTCTTT.

The rearrangement uses TRBV13 and TRBJ1-5, with 9 bases lining up with TRBD1. Looked up from germline, CDR1 is PRHDT and CDR2 is FYEKMQ (reference sequence). V shed 5 bases and J 5 bases; nucleotides not matched to a gene: 4. This CDR3 spans 14 amino acids. This CDR3 is CASSKGQGDQPQHF. In nucleotides, the CDR3 is TGTGCCAGCAGCAAGGGACAGGGAGATCAGCCCCAGCATTTT.

CDR3 region: CASANRQGGEQYF. Here the CDR3 DNA reads TGTGCCAGCGCCAATAGACAGGGTGGCGAGCAGTACTTC. The gene calls are TRBV27 and TRBJ2-7, with 7 bases fitting TRBD1. The germline V gene encodes CDR1 MNHEY and CDR2 SMNVEV (reference sequence). This CDR3 is built from 13 residues. Trimming took 8 bases from V and 6 from J; bases not matched to a gene: 10.